The entry below describes one T cell receptor (beta chain). Its specificity is not known. Trimming pared 4 bases from V and 4 bases from J, leaving 16 bases between. Germline CDR1 and CDR2: MNHEY and SMNVEV (reference sequence). This CDR3 is 15 amino acids long. This entry belongs to a study of shared clonotypes between healthy human individuals. Study background: There were three CD4 naive, three CD4 memory, two CD8 naive and one CD8 memory plates per donor. Whole-study results and caveats: Measured sharing among donors was expected to vary with sequencing depth. When compared with the clonotypes that were shared by all four sorted-subset donors, the non-shared clonotypes turned out to have lower generation probabilities.

Genomic DNA of every subset was divided equally among multiple immunoSEQ plates. TCRdb keeps only in-frame clones here, not all; method: immunoSEQ multiplex PCR. Here the sample spans hundreds of thousands of clones, 85% to 95% being singletons. Terminally differentiated effector memory CD45RA+ cells were excluded by CCR7 positive selection of CD45RO-negative cells. The clonotype originates from a woman aged 25 to 45 in good health. This chain uses TRBV27 with TRBJ1-1, with D possibly matching TRBD1 (6 bases). The sequenced sample consisted of naive CD8+ T cells sorted from blood. The CDR3 DNA is TGTGCCAGCAGTTACATCACAGGGAGGGGCACTGAAGCTTTCTTT. This encodes CASSYITGRGTEAFF.